Listed here is a single TCR beta chain. Antigen: not known. The data derive from a study of cytomegalovirus exposure and HLA in healthy donors. Overall study results and limits: The authors enumerated 150 to 200 TCR beta chains as linked to cytomegalovirus. A classifier reportedly called cytomegalovirus status with high sensitivity and specificity.

Assay: immunoSEQ multiplex PCR; the TCRdb copy retains only in-frame clones and omits some. Of approximately 88,000 clones listed, roughly 80% are singletons. The sequenced sample consisted of PBMCs. This TCR came from a young woman in good health and CMV-seropositive.

The CDR3 reads CASSLSMGQLAKNIQYF. For the CDR3, the DNA is TGTGCCAGCAGTTTATCCATGGGACAACTAGCCAAAAACATTCAGTACTTC. The chain uses TRBV28 and TRBJ2-4, with D perhaps matching TRBD1 (6 bases). The V end lost 1 base, the J end lost 0 bases, and 13 bases lay between the germline ends. Germline V gives CDR1 MDHEN, CDR2 SYDVKM. This CDR3 region has 17 residues.